These T cell receptor beta chains were read from a single sample in a study of cytomegalovirus exposure and HLA in healthy donors. Assay used: immunoSEQ multiplex PCR; TCRdb lists only in-frame clones, some missing. Among 170,000 or so clones, approximately 78% were seen once, and the ten largest hold around 3.1%. The material sequenced was PBMCs. These receptor sequences come from a woman aged 40 to 49 in good health and CMV-seronegative. Each CDR3 is given with its conserved first and last residue. D genes are given only for firm matches. The size of a clone is reported for some rows only, either as once, few or many, or as a class for expanded clones.

abundance,j_gene,v_gene,d_gene,CDR3nt,CDR3aa
NA,TRBJ2-5,TRBV5-1,TRBD1,TGCGCCAGCAGCTTCCGGGACAGGGGTCTGGGGGTGACCCAGTACTTC,CASSFRDRGLGVTQYF
NA,TRBJ2-3,TRBV6-5,NA,TGTGCCAGCAGCCTCGGACAGAGCACAGATACGCAGTATTTT,CASSLGQSTDTQYF
NA,TRBJ1-2,TRBV28,TRBD1,TGTGCCAGCAGTATCCACCGGGACAGGCCGAGGGGCTACACCTTC,CASSIHRDRPRGYTF
NA,TRBJ2-1,TRBV10-3,NA,TGTGCCATCAGTGCGAAGGGAGACAATGAGCAGTTCTTC,CAISAKGDNEQFF
NA,TRBJ2-7,TRBV5-5,TRBD1,TGTGCCAGCAGCTATACAGGGGGATCAGGCTACGAGCAGTACTTC,CASSYTGGSGYEQYF
NA,TRBJ1-4,TRBV19,NA,TGTGCCAGTAGTGCCACATCGACAACTAATGAAAAACTGTTTTTT,CASSATSTTNEKLFF
NA,TRBJ2-5,TRBV5-1,TRBD2,TGCGCCAGCAGCTTAAGCGGGGTTGGAGAGACCCAGTACTTC,CASSLSGVGETQYF
NA,TRBJ1-2,TRBV7-2,TRBD1,TGTGCCAGCAGCTACGGACAGGGGAGCTATGGCTACACCTTC,CASSYGQGSYGYTF
NA,TRBJ1-1,TRBV14,NA,TGTGCCAGCAGCCAAGGGTACGCGGGGGCAGGGAAAGAAGCTTTCTTT,CASSQGYAGAGKEAFF
NA,TRBJ1-2,TRBV7-2,NA,TGTGCCAGCAGCTCGATCTACTTTCACGACCGGAGGGAGGGCTACACCTTC,CASSSIYFHDRREGYTF
NA,TRBJ1-3,TRBV7-2,NA,TGTGCCGGCAGCTTAGTGCAAGGGGCGTCTGGAAACACCATATATTTT,CAGSLVQGASGNTIYF
NA,TRBJ1-2,TRBV6-1,NA,TGTGCCAGCAGTGAAGCCGCGTTCTATGGCTACACCTTC,CASSEAAFYGYTF
NA,TRBJ1-3,TRBV12-5,TRBD1,TGTGCTAGTGCCGGGACAGCCTCTGGAAACACCATATATTTT,CASAGTASGNTIYF
NA,TRBJ1-3,TRBV28,NA,TGTGCCAGCAGTCGGACAGATCGAGCTATATATTTT,CASSRTDRAIYF
NA,TRBJ2-1,TRBV5-1,TRBD2,TGCGCCAGCAGCCTGGGGCTGGGGGGGAGCCCCCCCCTGGAGCAGTTCTTC,CASSLGLGGSPPLEQFF
NA,TRBJ2-3,TRBV5-6,NA,TGTGCCAGCAGCCGCGCACCAGGGGCTAATACGCAGTATTTT,CASSRAPGANTQYF
NA,TRBJ2-5,TRBV1,NA,TGCACCAGCAGCCAAGAGGGTAGCGGGGGGGCTCCGACTAAAGAGACCCAGTACTTC,CTSSQEGSGGAPTKETQYF
few,TRBJ1-5,TRBV6-1,NA,TGTGCCGTCCTCCAGGGGAGTAGGGCTCAGCCCCAGCATTTT,CAVLQGSRAQPQHF
NA,TRBJ2-5,TRBV28,TRBD1,TGTGCCAGCAGTTTGGCCCGGACAGGGGTGAAGACCCAGTACTTC,CASSLARTGVKTQYF
NA,TRBJ2-5,TRBV5-8,NA,TGTGCCAGCAGCTTGGATGGAGGGCGGCAGACCCAGTACTTC,CASSLDGGRQTQYF
once,TRBJ1-1,TRBV27,TRBD1,TGTGCCAGCAGTTTCGGAGGGGGCCTGAACACTGAAGCTTTCTTT,CASSFGGGLNTEAFF
NA,TRBJ2-1,TRBV6-1,NA,TGTGCCACCAATCCAGACAGTTACCTATACAATGAGCAGTTCTTC,CATNPDSYLYNEQFF
NA,TRBJ1-3,TRBV5-1,TRBD1,TGCGCCAGCAGCTCACAGGGGGAGGTTGGAAACACCATATATTTT,CASSSQGEVGNTIYF
once,TRBJ1-4,TRBV7-6,TRBD1,TGTGCCAGCAGCCCACACAGGGGGATTAGTGAAAAACTGTTTTTT,CASSPHRGISEKLFF
NA,TRBJ2-2,TRBV2,TRBD1,TGTGCCAGCAGCACCGACAGGGGAAGGACCGGGGAGCTGTTTTTT,CASSTDRGRTGELFF
NA,TRBJ1-2,TRBV28,NA,TGTGCCAGCAGTTTTAGGGGTACCTATGGCTACACCTTC,CASSFRGTYGYTF